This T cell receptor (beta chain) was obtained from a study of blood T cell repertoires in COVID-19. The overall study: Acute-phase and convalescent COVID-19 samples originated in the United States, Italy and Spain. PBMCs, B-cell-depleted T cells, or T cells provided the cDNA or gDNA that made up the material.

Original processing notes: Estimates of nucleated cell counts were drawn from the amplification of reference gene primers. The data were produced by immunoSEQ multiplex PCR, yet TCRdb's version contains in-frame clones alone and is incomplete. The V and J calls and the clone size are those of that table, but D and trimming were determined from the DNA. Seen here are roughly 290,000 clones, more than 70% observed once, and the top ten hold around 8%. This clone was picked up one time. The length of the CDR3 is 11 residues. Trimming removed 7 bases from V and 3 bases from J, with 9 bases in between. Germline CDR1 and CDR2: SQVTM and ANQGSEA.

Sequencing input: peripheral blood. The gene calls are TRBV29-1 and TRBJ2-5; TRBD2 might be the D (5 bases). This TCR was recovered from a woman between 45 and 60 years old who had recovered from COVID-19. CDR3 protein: CSAAGEETQYF. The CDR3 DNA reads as TGCAGCGCCGCCGGGGAAGAGACCCAGTACTTC.